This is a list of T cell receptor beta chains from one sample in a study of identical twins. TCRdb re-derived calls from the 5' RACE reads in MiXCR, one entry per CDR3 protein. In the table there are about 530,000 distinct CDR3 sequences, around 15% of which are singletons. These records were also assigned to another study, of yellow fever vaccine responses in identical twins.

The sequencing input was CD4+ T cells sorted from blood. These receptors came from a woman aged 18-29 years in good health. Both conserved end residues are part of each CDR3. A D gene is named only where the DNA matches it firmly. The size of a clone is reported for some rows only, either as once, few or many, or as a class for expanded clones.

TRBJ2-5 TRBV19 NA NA TGTGCCAGTGGACAGCTAGAGACCCAGTACTTC CASGQLETQYF
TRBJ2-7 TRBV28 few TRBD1 TGTGCCAGCATCACACAGGGGCGAACCTACGAGCAGTACTTC CASITQGRTYEQYF
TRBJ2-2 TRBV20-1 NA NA TGCAGTGCTAGACCTTCCACAGTGACCACCGGGGAGCTGTTTTTT CSARPSTVTTGELFF
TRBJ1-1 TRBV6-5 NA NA TGTGCCAGCAGTTACTCACAGACGAACACTGAAGCTTTCTTT CASSYSQTNTEAFF
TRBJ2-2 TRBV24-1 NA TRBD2 TGTGCCACCAGTAACGTAGCGGGAGGACGCACCGGGGAGCTGTTTTTT CATSNVAGGRTGELFF
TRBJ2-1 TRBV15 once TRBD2 TGTGCCACCAGCAGTACCCTAGCGGGGGTAGATGAGCAGTTCTTC CATSSTLAGVDEQFF
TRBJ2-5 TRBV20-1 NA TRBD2 TGCAGTGCTAGAGTAGCCCTAGCGGGGGGCCGAAGGTACCAAGAGACCCAGTACTTC CSARVALAGGRRYQETQYF
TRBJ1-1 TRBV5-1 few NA TGCGCCAGCAGCTTAGGACAAAACGCTTTCTTT CASSLGQNAFF
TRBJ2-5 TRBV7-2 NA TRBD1 TGTGCCGGCAGCTTAGCTGGACAGGGTTTGGAGACCCAGTACTTC CAGSLAGQGLETQYF
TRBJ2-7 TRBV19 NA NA TGTGCCAGTAGGAGGGTGAGTAGCGGAGAGTACGAGCAGTACTTC CASRRVSSGEYEQYF
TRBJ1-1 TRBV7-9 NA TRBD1 TGTGCCAGCAGCGATGGACAGGGGCAGAACACTGAAGCTTTCTTT CASSDGQGQNTEAFF
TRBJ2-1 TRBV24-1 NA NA TGTGCCACCAGTGATTATAGACTCGTCAACAATGAGCAGTTCTTC CATSDYRLVNNEQFF
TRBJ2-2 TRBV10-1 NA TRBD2 TGCGCCAGCAGTGAGAGGAGCGGGGGCAACACCGGGGAGCTGTTTTTT CASSERSGGNTGELFF